This T cell receptor beta chain was recovered during a study of cytomegalovirus exposure and HLA in healthy donors. 13 Jbeta primers and 60 Vbeta primers were used for the PCR. This table comes from immunoSEQ multiplex PCR, and its TCRdb copy is limited to in-frame clones, with some not included. The data contain tens of thousands of clones, roughly 73% of them seen just once; the ten biggest clones take up about 2.2%. Overall study findings and caveats: The authors listed 150 to 200 TCR beta chains as cytomegalovirus-associated.

V shed 7 bases and J 3 bases; nucleotides not matched to a gene: 9. CDR1 SGHRS and CDR2 YFSETQ come from the germline V gene. The CDR3 extends over 14 amino acids. This clone turned up a few times. The target antigen is unknown. The chain has TRBV5-1 and TRBJ1-1; TRBD1 matches 7 bases. This clonotype was sampled from a man aged 35 to 55 in good health and CMV-seronegative. The material sequenced was PBMCs. In DNA, the CDR3 is TGCGCCAGCCGAAGGGGGCTTGAGGACACTGAAGCTTTCTTT. This translates into CASRRGLEDTEAFF.